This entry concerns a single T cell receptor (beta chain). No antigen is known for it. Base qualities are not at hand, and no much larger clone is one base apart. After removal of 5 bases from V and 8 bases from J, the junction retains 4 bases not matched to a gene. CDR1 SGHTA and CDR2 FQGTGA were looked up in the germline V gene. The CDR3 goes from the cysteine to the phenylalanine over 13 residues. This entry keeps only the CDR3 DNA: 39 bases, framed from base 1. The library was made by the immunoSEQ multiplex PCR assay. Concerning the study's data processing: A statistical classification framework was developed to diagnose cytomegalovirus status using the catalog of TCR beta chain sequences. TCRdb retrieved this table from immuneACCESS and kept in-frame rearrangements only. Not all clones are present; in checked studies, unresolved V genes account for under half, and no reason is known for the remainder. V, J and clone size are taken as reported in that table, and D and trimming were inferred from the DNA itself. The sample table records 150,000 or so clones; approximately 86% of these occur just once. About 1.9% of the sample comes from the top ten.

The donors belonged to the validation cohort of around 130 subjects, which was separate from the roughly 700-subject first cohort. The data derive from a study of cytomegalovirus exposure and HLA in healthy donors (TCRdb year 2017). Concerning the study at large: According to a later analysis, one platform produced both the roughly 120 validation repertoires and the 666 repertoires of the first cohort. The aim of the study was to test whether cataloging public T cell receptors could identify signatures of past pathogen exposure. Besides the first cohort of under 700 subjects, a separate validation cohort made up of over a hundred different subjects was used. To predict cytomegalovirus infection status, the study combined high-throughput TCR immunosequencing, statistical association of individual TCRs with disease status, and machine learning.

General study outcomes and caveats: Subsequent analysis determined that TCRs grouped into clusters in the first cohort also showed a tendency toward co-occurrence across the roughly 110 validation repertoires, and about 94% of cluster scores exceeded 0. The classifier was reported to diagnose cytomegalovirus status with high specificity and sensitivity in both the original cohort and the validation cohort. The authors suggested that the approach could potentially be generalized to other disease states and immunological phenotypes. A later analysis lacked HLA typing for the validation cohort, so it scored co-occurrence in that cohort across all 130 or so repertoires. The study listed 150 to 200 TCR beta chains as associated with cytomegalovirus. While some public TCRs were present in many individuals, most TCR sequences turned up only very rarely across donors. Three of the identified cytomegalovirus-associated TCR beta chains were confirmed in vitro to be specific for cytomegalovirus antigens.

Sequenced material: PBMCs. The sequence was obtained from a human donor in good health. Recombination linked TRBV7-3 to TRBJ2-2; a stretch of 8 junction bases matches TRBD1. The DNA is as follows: TGTGCCAGCAGCCCGGACAGGGAGGGGGAGCTGTTTTTT. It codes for CASSPDREGELFF.